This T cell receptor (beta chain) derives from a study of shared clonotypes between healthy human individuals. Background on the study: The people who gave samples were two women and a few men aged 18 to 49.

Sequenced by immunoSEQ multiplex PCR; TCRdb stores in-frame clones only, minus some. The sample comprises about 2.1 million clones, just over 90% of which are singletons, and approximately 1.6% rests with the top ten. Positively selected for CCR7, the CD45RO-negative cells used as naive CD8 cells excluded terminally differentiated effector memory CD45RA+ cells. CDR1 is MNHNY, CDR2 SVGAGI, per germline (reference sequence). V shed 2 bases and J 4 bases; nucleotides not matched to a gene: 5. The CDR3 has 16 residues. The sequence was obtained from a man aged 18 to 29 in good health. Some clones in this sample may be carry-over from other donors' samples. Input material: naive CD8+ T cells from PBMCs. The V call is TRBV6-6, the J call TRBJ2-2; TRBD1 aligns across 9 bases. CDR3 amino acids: CASSYGTGMGTGELFF. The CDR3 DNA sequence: TGTGCCAGCAGTTACGGGACAGGGATGGGCACCGGGGAGCTGTTTTTT.